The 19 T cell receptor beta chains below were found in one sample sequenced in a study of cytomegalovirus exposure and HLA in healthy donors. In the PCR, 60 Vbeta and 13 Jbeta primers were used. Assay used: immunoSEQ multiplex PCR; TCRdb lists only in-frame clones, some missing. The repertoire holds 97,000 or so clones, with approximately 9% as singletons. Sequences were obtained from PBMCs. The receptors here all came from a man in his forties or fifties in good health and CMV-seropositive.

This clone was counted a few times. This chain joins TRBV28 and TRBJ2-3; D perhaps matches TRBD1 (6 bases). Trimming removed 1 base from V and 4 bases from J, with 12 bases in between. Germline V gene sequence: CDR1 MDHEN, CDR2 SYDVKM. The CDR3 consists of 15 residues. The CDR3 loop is CASSLFQGRADTQYF. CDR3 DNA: TGTGCCAGCAGTTTATTTCAGGGGCGAGCAGATACGCAGTATTTT.

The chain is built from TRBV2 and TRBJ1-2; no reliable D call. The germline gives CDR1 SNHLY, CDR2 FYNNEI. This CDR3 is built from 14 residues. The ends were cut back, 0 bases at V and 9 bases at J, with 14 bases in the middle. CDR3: CASSEAPVGESYTF. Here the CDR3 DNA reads TGTGCCAGCAGTGAAGCGCCGGTCGGAGAGAGCTACACCTTC.

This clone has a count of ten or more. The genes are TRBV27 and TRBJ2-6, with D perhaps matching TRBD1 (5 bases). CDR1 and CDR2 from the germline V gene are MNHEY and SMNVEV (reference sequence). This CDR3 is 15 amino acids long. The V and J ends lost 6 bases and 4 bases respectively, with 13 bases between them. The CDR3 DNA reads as TGTGCCAGCAGATCCTCAGGGTACGGGGCCAACGTCCTGACTTTC. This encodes CASRSSGYGANVLTF.

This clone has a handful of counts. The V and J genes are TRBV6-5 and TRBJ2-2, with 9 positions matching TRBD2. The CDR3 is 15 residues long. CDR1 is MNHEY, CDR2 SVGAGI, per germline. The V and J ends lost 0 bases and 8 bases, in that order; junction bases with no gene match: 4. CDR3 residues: CASSYSAGGVGELFF. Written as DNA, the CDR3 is TGTGCCAGCAGTTACTCGGCGGGAGGGGTGGGGGAGCTGTTTTTT.

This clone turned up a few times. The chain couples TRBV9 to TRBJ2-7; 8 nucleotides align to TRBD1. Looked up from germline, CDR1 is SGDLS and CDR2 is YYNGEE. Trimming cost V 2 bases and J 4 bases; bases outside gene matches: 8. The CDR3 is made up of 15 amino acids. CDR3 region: CASSVTGQDIYEQYF. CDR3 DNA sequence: TGTGCCAGCAGCGTTACGGGACAGGATATATACGAGCAGTACTTC.

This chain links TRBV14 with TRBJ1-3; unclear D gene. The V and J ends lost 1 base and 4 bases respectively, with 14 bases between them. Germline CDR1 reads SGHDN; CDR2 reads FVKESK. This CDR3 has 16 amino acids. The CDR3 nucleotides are TGTGCCAGCAGCCAAGGGGGAGTCGGCAGAGGAAACACCATATATTTT. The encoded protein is CASSQGGVGRGNTIYF.

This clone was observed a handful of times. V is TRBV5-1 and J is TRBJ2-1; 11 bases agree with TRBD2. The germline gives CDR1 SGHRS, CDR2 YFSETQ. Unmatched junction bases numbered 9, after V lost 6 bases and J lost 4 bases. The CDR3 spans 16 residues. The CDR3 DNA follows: TGCGCCAGCACCCCTCGCGGGACTAGCGGTTACAATGAGCAGTTCTTC. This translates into CASTPRGTSGYNEQFF.

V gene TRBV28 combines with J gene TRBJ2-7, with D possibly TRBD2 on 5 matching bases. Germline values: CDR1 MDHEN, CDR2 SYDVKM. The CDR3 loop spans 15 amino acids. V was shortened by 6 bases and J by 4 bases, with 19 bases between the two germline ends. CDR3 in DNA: TGTGCCAGCAGCTCCTTCCGGACGGAGGTATACGAGCAGTACTTC. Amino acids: CASSSFRTEVYEQYF.

This chain's CDR3 is CASGPSRGGGTEAFF. Written as DNA, the CDR3 is TGTGCCAGCGGACCCTCACGAGGGGGCGGAACTGAAGCTTTCTTT. V is TRBV7-9 and J is TRBJ1-1; 7 nucleotides agree with TRBD1. Germline V gene sequence: CDR1 SEHNR, CDR2 FQNEAQ (reference sequence). The CDR3 is made up of 15 amino acids. The trim removed 8 bases at V and 5 bases at J, leaving 14 bases unmatched. Using reference TRBV7-9 and TRBJ1-1 for the parts outside the CDR3, the full variable domain is DTGVSQNPRHKITKRGQNVTFRCDPISEHNRLYWYRQTLGQGPEFLTYFQNEAQLEKSRLLSDRFSAERPKGSFSTLEIQRTEQGDSAMYLCASGPSRGGGTEAFFGQGTRLTVV.

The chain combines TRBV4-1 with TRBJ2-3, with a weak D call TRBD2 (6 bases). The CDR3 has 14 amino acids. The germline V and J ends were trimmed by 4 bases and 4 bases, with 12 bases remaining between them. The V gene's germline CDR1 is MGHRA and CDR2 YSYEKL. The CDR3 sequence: CASSLTSSSDTQYF. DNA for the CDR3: TGCGCCAGCAGCCTCACTAGCAGTTCAGATACGCAGTATTTT.

CDR3 residues: CASHRQGGKLFF. The CDR3 region has the DNA TGTGCCTCCCACAGGCAGGGTGGAAAACTGTTTTTT. The rearrangement uses TRBV30 and TRBJ1-4; TRBD1 is a possible D gene (5 bases). Germline V lookup: CDR1 GTSNPN, CDR2 SVGIG (reference sequence). The CDR3 consists of 12 residues. V was trimmed by 7 bases and J by 10 bases, leaving 16 bases between them.

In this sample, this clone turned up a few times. The CDR3 spells CASSLAQGGIELANEKLFF. CDR3 DNA: TGCGCCAGCAGCTTGGCACAGGGGGGAATCGAATTGGCTAATGAAAAACTGTTTTTT. This chain connects TRBV5-1 to TRBJ1-4; 8 bases map to TRBD1. V was clipped by 0 bases and J by 3 bases; unmatched bases: 13. Germline loops: CDR1 SGHRS, CDR2 YFSETQ. The CDR3 is made up of 19 amino acids.

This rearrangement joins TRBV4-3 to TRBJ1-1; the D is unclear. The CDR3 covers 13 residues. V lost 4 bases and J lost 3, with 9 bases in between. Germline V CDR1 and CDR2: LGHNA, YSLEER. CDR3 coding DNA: TGCGCCAGCAGCCCACGGGGAGACACTGAAGCTTTCTTT. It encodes CASSPRGDTEAFF.

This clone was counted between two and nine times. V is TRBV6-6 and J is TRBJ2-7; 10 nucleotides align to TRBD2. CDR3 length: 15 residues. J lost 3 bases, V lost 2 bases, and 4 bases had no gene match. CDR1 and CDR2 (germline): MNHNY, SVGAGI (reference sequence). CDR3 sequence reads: CASSYRSGGGYEQYF. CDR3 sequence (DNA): TGTGCCAGCAGTTACCGGAGCGGGGGGGGCTACGAGCAGTACTTC.

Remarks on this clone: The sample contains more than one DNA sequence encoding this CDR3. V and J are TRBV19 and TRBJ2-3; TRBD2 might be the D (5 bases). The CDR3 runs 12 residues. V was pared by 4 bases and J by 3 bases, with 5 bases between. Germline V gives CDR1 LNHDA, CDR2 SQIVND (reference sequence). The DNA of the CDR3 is TGTGCCAGTAGTAGAGGGACAGATACGCAGTATTTT. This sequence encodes CASSRGTDTQYF.

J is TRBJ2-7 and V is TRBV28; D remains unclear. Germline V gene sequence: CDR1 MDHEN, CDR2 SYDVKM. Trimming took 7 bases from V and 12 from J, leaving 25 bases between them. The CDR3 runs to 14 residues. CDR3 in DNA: TGTGCCAGCACCCAAGAAAGGCTTAAGCCCTGGGCGTACTTC. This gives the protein CASTQERLKPWAYF.

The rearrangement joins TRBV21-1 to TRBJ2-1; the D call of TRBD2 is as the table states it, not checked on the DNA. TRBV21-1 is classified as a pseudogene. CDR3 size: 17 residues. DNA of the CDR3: TGTGCCAGTCCCTGGAGGGAGGTAATGGCATTGTACAATGAGCAGTTCTTC. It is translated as CASPWREVMALYNEQFF.

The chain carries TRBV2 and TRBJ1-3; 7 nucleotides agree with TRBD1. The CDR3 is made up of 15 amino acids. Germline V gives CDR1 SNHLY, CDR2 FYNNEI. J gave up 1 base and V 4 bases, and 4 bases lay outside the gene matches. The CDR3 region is CASSAGQVSGNTIYF. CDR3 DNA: TGTGCCAGCAGTGCCGGACAGGTGTCTGGAAACACCATATATTTT.

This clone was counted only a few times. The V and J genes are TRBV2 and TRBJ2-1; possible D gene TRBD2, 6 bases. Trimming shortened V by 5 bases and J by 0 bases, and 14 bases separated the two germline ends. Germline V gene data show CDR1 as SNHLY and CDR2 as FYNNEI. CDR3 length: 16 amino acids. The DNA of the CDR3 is TGTGCCAGCAGTCGGGATAGCGGTTTCTCCTACAATGAGCAGTTCTTC. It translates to CASSRDSGFSYNEQFF.